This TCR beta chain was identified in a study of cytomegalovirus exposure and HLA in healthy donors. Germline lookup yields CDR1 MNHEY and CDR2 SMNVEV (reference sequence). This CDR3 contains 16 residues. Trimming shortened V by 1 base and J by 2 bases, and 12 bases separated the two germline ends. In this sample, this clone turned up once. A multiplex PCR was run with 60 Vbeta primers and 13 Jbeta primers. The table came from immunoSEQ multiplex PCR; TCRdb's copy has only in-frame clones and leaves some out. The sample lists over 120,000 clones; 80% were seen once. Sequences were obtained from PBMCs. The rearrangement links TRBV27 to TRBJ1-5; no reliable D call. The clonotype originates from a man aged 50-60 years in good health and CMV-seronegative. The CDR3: CASSLFAGSGNQPQHF. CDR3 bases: TGTGCCAGCAGTTTATTTGCGGGGTCAGGCAATCAGCCCCAGCATTTT.